This T cell receptor beta chain was retrieved from a study of CD8 T cells in ankylosing spondylitis. TCRdb fed the 5' RACE reads into MiXCR, producing one record per CDR3 protein. The table lists around 340,000 distinct CDR3 sequences, roughly 14% of them singletons. Per the germline V gene, CDR1 is MGHRA and CDR2 is YSYEKL. The CDR3 loop spans 18 amino acids. V trimming: 4 bases; J trimming: 0 bases; junction bases outside the gene matches: 8. The genes are TRBV4-1 and TRBJ2-7; 14 positions agree with TRBD2. What was sequenced was blood, either unsorted or a sorted T cell fraction (not recorded which). The clonotype originates from a male donor with ankylosing spondylitis or in good health (not recorded which). CDR3: CASSPRLAGGLFSYEQYF. As DNA, the CDR3 is TGCGCCAGCAGCCCGAGACTAGCGGGGGGGCTTTTCTCCTACGAGCAGTACTTC.